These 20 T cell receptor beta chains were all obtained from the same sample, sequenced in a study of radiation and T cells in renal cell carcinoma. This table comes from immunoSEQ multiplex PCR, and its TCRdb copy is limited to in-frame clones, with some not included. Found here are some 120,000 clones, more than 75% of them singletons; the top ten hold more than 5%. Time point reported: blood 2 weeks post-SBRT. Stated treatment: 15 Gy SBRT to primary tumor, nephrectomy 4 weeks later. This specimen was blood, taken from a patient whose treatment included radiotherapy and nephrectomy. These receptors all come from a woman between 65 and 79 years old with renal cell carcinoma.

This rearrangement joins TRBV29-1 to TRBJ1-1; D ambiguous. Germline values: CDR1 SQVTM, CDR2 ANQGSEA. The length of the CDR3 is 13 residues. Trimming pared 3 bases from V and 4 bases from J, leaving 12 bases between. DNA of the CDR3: TGCAGCGTTGAGGTAGAAGGACTCACTGAAGCTTTCTTT. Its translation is CSVEVEGLTEAFF.

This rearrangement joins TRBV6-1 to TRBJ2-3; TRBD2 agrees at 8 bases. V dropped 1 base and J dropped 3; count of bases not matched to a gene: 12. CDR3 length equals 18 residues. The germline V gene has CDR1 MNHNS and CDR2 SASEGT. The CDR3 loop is CASSEVKAGGAKTDTQYF. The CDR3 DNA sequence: TGTGCCAGCAGTGAAGTTAAGGCCGGGGGGGCCAAGACAGATACGCAGTATTTT.

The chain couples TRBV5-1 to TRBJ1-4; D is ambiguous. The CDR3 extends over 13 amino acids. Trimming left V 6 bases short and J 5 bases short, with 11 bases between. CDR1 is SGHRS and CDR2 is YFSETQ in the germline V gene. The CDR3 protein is CASTPGGNEKLFF. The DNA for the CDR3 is TGCGCCAGCACCCCAGGAGGCAATGAAAAACTGTTTTTT.

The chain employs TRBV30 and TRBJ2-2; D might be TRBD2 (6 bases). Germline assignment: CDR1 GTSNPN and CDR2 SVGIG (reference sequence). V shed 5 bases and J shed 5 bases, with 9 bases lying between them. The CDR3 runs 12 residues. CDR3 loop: CAWGGRTGELFF. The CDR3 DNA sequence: TGTGCCTGGGGTGGGAGGACCGGGGAGCTGTTTTTT.

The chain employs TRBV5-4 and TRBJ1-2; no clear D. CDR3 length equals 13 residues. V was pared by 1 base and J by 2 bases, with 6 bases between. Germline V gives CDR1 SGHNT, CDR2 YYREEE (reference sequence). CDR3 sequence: CASSLWGNYGYTF. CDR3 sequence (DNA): TGTGCCAGCAGCTTGTGGGGAAACTATGGCTACACCTTC.

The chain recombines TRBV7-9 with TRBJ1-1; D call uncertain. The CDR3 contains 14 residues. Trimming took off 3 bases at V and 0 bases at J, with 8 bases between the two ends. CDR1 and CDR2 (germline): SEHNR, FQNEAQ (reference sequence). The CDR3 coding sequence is TGTGCCAGCAGCTTTTCCGACTTGAACACTGAAGCTTTCTTT. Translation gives CASSFSDLNTEAFF.

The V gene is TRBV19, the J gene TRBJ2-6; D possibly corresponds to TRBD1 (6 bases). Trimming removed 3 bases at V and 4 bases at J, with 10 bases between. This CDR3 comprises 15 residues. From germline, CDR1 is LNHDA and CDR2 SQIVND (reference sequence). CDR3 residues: CASSIQGTGANVLTF. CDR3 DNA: TGTGCCAGTAGTATTCAGGGGACCGGGGCCAACGTCCTGACTTTC.

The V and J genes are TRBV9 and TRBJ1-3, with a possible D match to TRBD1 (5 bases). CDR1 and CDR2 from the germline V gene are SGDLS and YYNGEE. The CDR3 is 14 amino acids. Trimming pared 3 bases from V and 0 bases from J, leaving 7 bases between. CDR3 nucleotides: TGTGCCAGCAGCGATGGGGGCTCTGGAAACACCATATATTTT. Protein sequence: CASSDGGSGNTIYF.

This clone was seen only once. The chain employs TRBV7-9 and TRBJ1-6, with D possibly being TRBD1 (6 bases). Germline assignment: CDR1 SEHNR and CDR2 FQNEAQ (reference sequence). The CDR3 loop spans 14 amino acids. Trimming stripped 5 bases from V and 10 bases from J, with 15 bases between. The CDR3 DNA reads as TGTGCCAGCAGCCCGGACAGTAAAGCCTCACCCCTCCACTTT. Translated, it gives CASSPDSKASPLHF.

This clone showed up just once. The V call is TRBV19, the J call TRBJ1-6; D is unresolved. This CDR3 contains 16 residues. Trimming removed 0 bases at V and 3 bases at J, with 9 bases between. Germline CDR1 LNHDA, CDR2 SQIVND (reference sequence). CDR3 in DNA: TGTGCCAGTAGTATAGAAGGACCGCGCTATAATTCACCCCTCCACTTT. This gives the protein CASSIEGPRYNSPLHF.

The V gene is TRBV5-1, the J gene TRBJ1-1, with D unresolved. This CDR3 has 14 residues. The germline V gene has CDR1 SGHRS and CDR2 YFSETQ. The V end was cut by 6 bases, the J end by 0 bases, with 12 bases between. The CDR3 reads CASTSRGVNTEAFF. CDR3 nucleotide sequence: TGCGCCAGCACCTCGAGAGGAGTGAACACTGAAGCTTTCTTT.

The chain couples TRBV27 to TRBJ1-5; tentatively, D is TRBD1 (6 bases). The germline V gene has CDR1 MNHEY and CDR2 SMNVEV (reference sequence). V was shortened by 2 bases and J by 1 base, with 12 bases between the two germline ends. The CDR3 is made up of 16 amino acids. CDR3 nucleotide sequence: TGTGCCAGCAGTTTAGTCCCAGGGGTGAGCAATCAGCCCCAGCATTTT. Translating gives CASSLVPGVSNQPQHF.

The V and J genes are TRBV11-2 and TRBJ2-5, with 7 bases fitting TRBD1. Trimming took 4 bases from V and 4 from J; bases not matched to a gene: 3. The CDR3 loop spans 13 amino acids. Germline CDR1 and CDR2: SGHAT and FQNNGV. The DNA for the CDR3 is TGTGCCAGCAGCTCCAACAGGGGAGAGACCCAGTACTTC. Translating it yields CASSSNRGETQYF.

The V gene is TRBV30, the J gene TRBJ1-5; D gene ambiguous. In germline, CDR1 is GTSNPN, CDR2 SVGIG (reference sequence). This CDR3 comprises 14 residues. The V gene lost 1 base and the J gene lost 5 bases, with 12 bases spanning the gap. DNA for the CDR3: TGTGCCTGGAGTGAAGGGAGCCGAGATCAGCCCCAGCATTTT. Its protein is CAWSEGSRDQPQHF.

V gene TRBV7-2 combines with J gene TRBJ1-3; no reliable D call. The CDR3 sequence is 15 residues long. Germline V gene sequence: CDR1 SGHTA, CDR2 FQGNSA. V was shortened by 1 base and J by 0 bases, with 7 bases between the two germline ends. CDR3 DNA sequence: TGTGCCAGCAGCTTAGAGGCGTCCTCTGGAAACACCATATATTTT. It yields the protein CASSLEASSGNTIYF.

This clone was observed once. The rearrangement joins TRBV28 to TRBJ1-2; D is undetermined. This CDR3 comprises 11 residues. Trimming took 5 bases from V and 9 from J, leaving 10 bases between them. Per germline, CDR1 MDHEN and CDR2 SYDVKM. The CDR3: CASSLGPSYTF. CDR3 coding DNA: TGTGCCAGCAGTCTCGGGCCCAGCTACACCTTC.

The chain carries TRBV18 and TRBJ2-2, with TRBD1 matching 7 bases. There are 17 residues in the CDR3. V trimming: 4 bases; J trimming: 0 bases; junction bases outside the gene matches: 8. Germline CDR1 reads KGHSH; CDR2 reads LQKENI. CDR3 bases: TGTGCCAGCTCACTGACGGGACAGATCGCGAACACCGGGGAGCTGTTTTTT. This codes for CASSLTGQIANTGELFF.

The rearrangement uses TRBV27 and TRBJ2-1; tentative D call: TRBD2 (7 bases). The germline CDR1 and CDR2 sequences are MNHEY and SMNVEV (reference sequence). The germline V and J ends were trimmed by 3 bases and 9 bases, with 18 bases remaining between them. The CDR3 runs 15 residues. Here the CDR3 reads CASSFLAGALGEQFF. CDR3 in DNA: TGTGCCAGCAGTTTCTTGGCGGGGGCTCTAGGTGAGCAGTTCTTC.

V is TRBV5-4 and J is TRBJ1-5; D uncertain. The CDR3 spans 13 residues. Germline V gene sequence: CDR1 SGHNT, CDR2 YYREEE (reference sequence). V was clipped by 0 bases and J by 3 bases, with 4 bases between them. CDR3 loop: CASSLDTNQPQHF. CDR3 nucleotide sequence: TGTGCCAGCAGCTTGGACACCAATCAGCCCCAGCATTTT.

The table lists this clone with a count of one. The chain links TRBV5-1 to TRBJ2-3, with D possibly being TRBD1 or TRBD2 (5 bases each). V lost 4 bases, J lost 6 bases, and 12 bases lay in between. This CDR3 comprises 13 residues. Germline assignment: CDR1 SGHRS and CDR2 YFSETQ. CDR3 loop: CASSASGTDTQYF. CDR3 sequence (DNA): TGCGCCAGCAGCGCCTCCGGGACGGATACGCAGTATTTT.